What follows are 2 T cell receptor beta chains derived from one specimen sequenced in a study of cytomegalovirus exposure and HLA in healthy donors. The PCR used 60 Vbeta and 13 Jbeta primers. Profiled with immunoSEQ multiplex PCR; TCRdb holds only in-frame clones, not every one. The sample holds under 200,000 clones; 70% to 80% are singletons and the top ten take about 9.5%. The material sequenced was PBMCs. The receptor source for this set is a man aged 18 to 35 in good health and CMV-seropositive.

The chain joins TRBV6-5 to TRBJ2-5, with 8 bases that match TRBD1. Germline V gene sequence: CDR1 MNHEY, CDR2 SVGAGI. Unmatched junction bases numbered 6, after V lost 7 bases and J lost 5 bases. The CDR3 is made up of 13 amino acids. CDR3: CASTPTGAETQYF. The CDR3, as DNA: TGTGCCAGCACCCCGACAGGGGCCGAGACCCAGTACTTC.

The rearrangement links TRBV5-1 to TRBJ1-6; D possibly corresponds to TRBD1 (6 bases). The germline V gene encodes CDR1 SGHRS and CDR2 YFSETQ. The CDR3 length is 15 residues. V shed 0 bases and J shed 7 bases, with 11 bases lying between them. The CDR3: CASSLVQGGNSPLHF. CDR3 DNA sequence: TGCGCCAGCAGCTTGGTACAGGGCGGGAATTCACCCCTCCACTTT. Drawing the rest from reference TRBV5-1 and TRBJ1-6, the complete variable domain is KAGVTQTPRYLIKTRGQQVTLSCSPISGHRSVSWYQQTPGQGLQFLFEYFSETQRNKGNFPGRFSGRQFSNSRSEMNVSTLELGDSALYLCASSLVQGGNSPLHFGNGTRLTVT.